One and the same sample provided the 9 T cell receptor beta chains below, sequenced in a study of T-cell memory formation after mild COVID-19. TCRdb re-derived calls from the 5' RACE reads in MiXCR, one entry per CDR3 protein. The sample consists of 470,000 or so distinct CDR3 sequences, roughly 23% of them appearing once. The sequencing input was PBMCs or a T cell subset sorted from them (not recorded which). These receptors were obtained from an adult woman who had mild COVID-19 (a few samples of this study predate the infection). Cell type and time point are not known.

This clonotype has more than one count but fewer than ten. This sequence joins TRBV20-1 and TRBJ1-3; 11 positions match TRBD1. The junction had 5 bases not matched to a gene; V was cut back by 0 bases and J by 4 bases. This CDR3 is 16 amino acids long. In germline, CDR1 is DFQATT, CDR2 SNEGSKA (reference sequence). CDR3 sequence reads: CSAREWGQGVGNTIYF. CDR3 DNA: TGCAGTGCTAGAGAGTGGGGACAGGGGGTGGGAAACACCATATATTTT.

This clonotype was seen a few times. The chain has TRBV7-8 and TRBJ1-5; 8 bases fit TRBD1. Germline loops: CDR1 SGHVS, CDR2 FQNEAQ. The CDR3 spans 19 residues. V lost 5 bases, J lost 1 base, and 16 bases stayed unmatched. CDR3 DNA sequence: TGTGCCAGCAGCATACCCGGGACAGGAAACCTTGGGAGCAATCAGCCCCAGCATTTT. This codes for CASSIPGTGNLGSNQPQHF.

CDR3 nucleotides: TGTGCCAGCAGCTTAAAGGATGGTATGAACACTGAAGCTTTCTTT. Its translation is CASSLKDGMNTEAFF. The chain is built from TRBV7-8 and TRBJ1-1, with D unresolved. The CDR3 covers 15 residues. V was cut by 2 bases and J by 0 bases, with 10 bases left in between. Germline CDR1 reads SGHVS; CDR2 reads FQNEAQ.

The J gene is TRBJ2-7, the V gene TRBV7-9; TRBD1 aligns across 7 bases. The CDR3 length is 16 residues. Trimming removed 3 bases from V and 0 bases from J; junction bases left unmatched: 8. The germline gives CDR1 SEHNR, CDR2 FQNEAQ (reference sequence). CDR3: CASSFPGDRDSYEQYF. The CDR3 nucleotides are TGTGCCAGCAGCTTCCCCGGAGACAGGGACTCCTACGAGCAGTACTTC.

This clonotype was counted between two and nine times. The V gene is TRBV10-3, the J gene TRBJ2-5, with 14 bases lining up with TRBD2. V shed 0 bases, J shed 2 bases, and the junction held 11 bases outside the gene matches. CDR3 length: 20 amino acids. From germline, CDR1 is ENHRY and CDR2 SYGVKD. For the CDR3, the DNA is TGTGCCATCAGTGAGTCCCCACCGGGACTAGCGGGAGCCTTACAAGAGACCCAGTACTTC. This codes for CAISESPPGLAGALQETQYF.

This clonotype has a count of ten or more. The rearrangement joins TRBV6-6 to TRBJ2-3, with 7 bases matching TRBD1. The CDR3 is made up of 14 amino acids. V lost 4 bases, J lost 0 bases, and 1 base stayed unmatched. Germline V gene data show CDR1 as MNHNY and CDR2 as SVGAGI (reference sequence). This CDR3 reads CASSWGQSTDTQYF. The CDR3 nucleotides read TGTGCCAGCAGTTGGGGACAGAGCACAGATACGCAGTATTTT.

The rearrangement joins TRBV19 to TRBJ2-5; possible D gene TRBD1, 5 bases. The CDR3 sequence is 12 residues long. V was cut by 7 bases and J by 2 bases, with 8 bases left in between. Germline CDR1 LNHDA, CDR2 SQIVND (reference sequence). The CDR3 sequence: CASMAGQETQYF. The CDR3 region has the DNA TGTGCCAGTATGGCAGGGCAAGAGACCCAGTACTTC.

The chain is built from TRBV7-8 and TRBJ2-3; TRBD1 aligns across 7 bases. After removal of 5 bases from V and 2 bases from J, the junction contained 7 bases not matched to a gene. This CDR3 contains 15 residues. Germline lookup yields CDR1 SGHVS and CDR2 FQNEAQ. CDR3 sequence reads: CASSLDRAHTDTQYF. As DNA, the CDR3 is TGTGCCAGCAGCCTAGACAGGGCCCACACAGATACGCAGTATTTT.

The chain employs TRBV10-3 and TRBJ1-1; D ambiguous. The germline gives CDR1 ENHRY, CDR2 SYGVKD. Trimming took 4 bases from V and 2 from J, leaving 11 bases between them. The CDR3 contains 14 residues. The CDR3 DNA reads as TGTGCCATCAGTGGGACCGCGTACAACACTGAAGCTTTCTTT. As protein: CAISGTAYNTEAFF.